Presented here are 29 T cell receptor beta chains from one specimen sequenced in a study of OX40 agonist ivuxolimab in advanced cancers. Repertoires were generated with immunoSEQ multiplex PCR, while TCRdb's copy carries only in-frame clones and drops some. The table shows some 74,000 clones, with less than 90% occurring only once. This sample comprised CD4+ or CD8+ T cells sorted from blood, obtained in a trial of the OX40 agonist ivuxolimab. Receptor source: an adult with an advanced solid tumor such as melanoma, head and neck, liver or kidney cancer.

The chain carries TRBV19 and TRBJ2-3; D gene unclear. Germline lookup yields CDR1 LNHDA and CDR2 SQIVND (reference sequence). The CDR3 contains 13 residues. V was shortened by 6 bases and J by 4 bases, with 11 bases between the two germline ends. The CDR3 DNA follows: TGTGCCAGTAGCCCGACTGGGGCAGATACGCAGTATTTT. Its protein product is CASSPTGADTQYF.

In nucleotides, the CDR3 is TGTGCCAGCAGTTTACGGCACACTGACTCTGGAAACACCATATATTTT. It yields the protein CASSLRHTDSGNTIYF. V and J are TRBV28 and TRBJ1-3; D remains unclear. The CDR3 is 16 amino acids. Germline V gene data show CDR1 as MDHEN and CDR2 as SYDVKM. Trimming took off 2 bases at V and 0 bases at J, with 11 bases between the two ends.

The chain carries TRBV9 and TRBJ2-6; unclear D gene. CDR1 and CDR2 from the germline V gene are SGDLS and YYNGEE. The V and J ends lost 4 bases and 2 bases respectively, with 13 bases between them. The length of the CDR3 is 16 residues. The DNA of the CDR3 is TGTGCCAGCAGCTCACACCCGCATCCTGGGGCCAACGTCCTGACTTTC. Protein sequence: CASSSHPHPGANVLTF.

On this clone: Its ends do not fully match the called genes, so a read error is possible. The rearrangement joins TRBV27 to TRBJ2-7; 7 bases align to TRBD2. The CDR3 totals 11 residues. The germline V gene has CDR1 MNHEY and CDR2 SMNVEV (reference sequence). The chain's CDR3 is CASSFSGRPFF. CDR3 DNA sequence: TGTGCCAGCAGTTTTAGCGGGCGGCCTTTCTTC.

This clone was seen once. The V gene is TRBV6-1, the J gene TRBJ2-1; 7 bases agree with TRBD2. Losses at the gene ends were 2 bases for V and 7 bases for J; bases not matched to a gene: 11. Germline CDR1 and CDR2: MNHNS and SASEGT. This CDR3 comprises 16 residues. The DNA of the CDR3 is TGTGCCAGCAGTGAACGGGTGACAATGGGGGGGAATGAGCAGTTCTTC. It encodes CASSERVTMGGNEQFF.

CDR3 nucleotides: TGTGCCAGCAGCTACGGACGGGGAAATCAGCCCCAGCATTTT. Translation gives CASSYGRGNQPQHF. V is TRBV6-5 and J is TRBJ1-5; D unclear. CDR1 is MNHEY, CDR2 SVGAGI, per germline. V lost 6 bases, J lost 4 bases, and 13 bases lay in between. The CDR3 is made up of 14 amino acids.

This chain connects TRBV29-1 to TRBJ1-3, with a tentative D call TRBD1 (6 bases). The CDR3 is 12 residues long. V shed 6 bases and J shed 3 bases, with 9 bases lying between them. CDR1 is SQVTM and CDR2 is ANQGSEA in the germline V gene. The CDR3 loop reads CSVGTSGNTIYF. In DNA form, the CDR3 reads TGCAGCGTCGGGACAAGTGGAAACACCATATATTTT. Drawing the rest from reference TRBV29-1 and TRBJ1-3, the complete variable domain is SAVISQKPSRDICQRGTSLTIQCQVDSQVTMMFWYRQQPGQSLTLIATANQGSEATYESGFVIDKFPISRPNLTFSTLTVSNMSPEDSSIYLCSVGTSGNTIYFGEGSWLTVV.

The V and J genes are TRBV6-4 and TRBJ1-2; 8 bases map to TRBD1. The CDR3 consists of 15 residues. The germline CDR1 and CDR2 sequences are MRHNA and SNTAGT. Trimming removed 6 bases from V and 2 bases from J; junction bases left unmatched: 8. The DNA of the CDR3 is TGTGCCAGCAGGTTGAACAGGGGGAGCAACTATGGCTACACCTTC. Protein product: CASRLNRGSNYGYTF.

The chain carries TRBV7-8 and TRBJ2-4; 11 nucleotides match TRBD2. CDR3 length: 15 residues. V trimming: 5 bases; J trimming: 13 bases; junction bases outside the gene matches: 13. Germline lookup yields CDR1 SGHVS and CDR2 FQNEAQ. As DNA, the CDR3 is TGTGCCAGCAGCGGGTGGACTAGCGGGTCTGAACGCCAGTACTTC. Amino acids: CASSGWTSGSERQYF.

The rearrangement links TRBV7-6 to TRBJ2-5; D not certain. Germline CDR1 SGHVS, CDR2 FNYEAQ. The CDR3 totals 15 residues. V was cut by 5 bases and J by 5 bases, with 18 bases left in between. This chain's CDR3 is CASSLLERVSETQYF. CDR3 DNA sequence: TGTGCCAGCAGCCTCTTGGAACGGGTCTCTGAGACCCAGTACTTC.

The chain combines TRBV2 with TRBJ2-3; TRBD2 matches at 8 bases. CDR1 and CDR2 from the germline V gene are SNHLY and FYNNEI. With V trimmed by 4 bases and J by 2 bases, 8 bases remained unmatched. The CDR3 covers 16 residues. The chain's CDR3 is CASSGSGSTDTDTQYF. The CDR3 nucleotides read TGTGCCAGCAGTGGGAGCGGGAGTACGGACACAGATACGCAGTATTTT.

This clone was found a few times. The chain links TRBV4-1 to TRBJ2-7, with 7 nucleotides matching TRBD1. V gave up 3 bases and J gave up 2 bases; unmatched junction bases: 4. The germline V gene has CDR1 MGHRA and CDR2 YSYEKL. This CDR3 has 14 residues. The CDR3 region is CASSHPTGTYEQYF. The CDR3, as DNA: TGCGCCAGCAGCCACCCGACAGGGACCTACGAGCAGTACTTC.

The rearrangement joins TRBV19 to TRBJ2-7, with 10 bases aligning to TRBD2. This CDR3 has 13 residues. The junction had 4 bases not matched to a gene; V was cut back by 5 bases and J by 6 bases. Per the germline V gene, CDR1 is LNHDA and CDR2 is SQIVND (reference sequence). CDR3 protein: CASSASGSREQYF. The CDR3 DNA sequence: TGTGCCAGTAGTGCTAGCGGGAGTCGCGAGCAGTACTTC. Full variable domain (outside the CDR3, taken from reference TRBV19 and TRBJ2-7): DGGITQSPKYLFRKEGQNVTLSCEQNLNHDAMYWYRQDPGQGLRLIYYSQIVNDFQKGDIAEGYSVSREKKESFPLTVTSAQKNPTAFYLCASSASGSREQYFGPGTRLTVT.

The chain carries TRBV7-9 and TRBJ2-1; TRBD1 or TRBD2 may be the D gene (6 bases each). The V gene lost 5 bases and the J gene lost 2 bases, with 13 bases spanning the gap. CDR3 length: 15 amino acids. Per germline, CDR1 SEHNR and CDR2 FQNEAQ (reference sequence). The CDR3 region has the DNA TGTGCCAGCAGCCGGAGGGGGGTCGCCTACAATGAGCAGTTCTTC. It specifies CASSRRGVAYNEQFF.

The chain couples TRBV6-5 to TRBJ2-3, with 10 bases aligning to TRBD2. Trimming at V came to 6 bases and at J to 7 bases, leaving 7 bases not matched to a gene. This CDR3 is built from 14 residues. Germline V gene lookup returns CDR1 MNHEY and CDR2 SVGAGI. The CDR3 DNA reads TGTGCCAGCAGCTCTAGCGGGGGAGATAATACGCAGTATTTT. Translation: CASSSSGGDNTQYF.

The chain employs TRBV4-1 and TRBJ2-3, with 10 bases aligning to TRBD2. From germline, CDR1 is MGHRA and CDR2 YSYEKL. There are 16 residues in the CDR3. Trimming took 3 bases from V and 2 from J; bases not matched to a gene: 5. The CDR3 region has the DNA TGCGCCAGCAGCCACCTAGGACTAGCGGACACAGATACGCAGTATTTT. Residues: CASSHLGLADTDTQYF.

The chain uses TRBV15 and TRBJ2-5, with a weak D call TRBD1 (6 bases). Trimming removed 1 base from V and 0 bases from J, with 9 bases in between. Germline-derived CDR1 and CDR2 are LNHNV and YYDKDF (reference sequence). CDR3 size: 15 residues. The CDR3 loop is CATSRGGDNQETQYF. As DNA, the CDR3 is TGTGCCACCAGCAGAGGAGGGGACAACCAAGAGACCCAGTACTTC.

The V call is TRBV6-1, the J call TRBJ1-1; tentative D call: TRBD1 (5 bases). Trimming took 7 bases from V and 5 from J, leaving 14 bases between them. The germline gives CDR1 MNHNS, CDR2 SASEGT. CDR3 size: 13 residues. DNA of the CDR3: TGTGCCAGCAACCCACCGGGGCGGACTGAAGCTTTCTTT. Translated, it gives CASNPPGRTEAFF.

This clone occurred once. V and J are TRBV11-1 and TRBJ2-1; D is tentatively TRBD1 or TRBD2 (5 bases each). Germline CDR1 SGHAT, CDR2 FQDESV (reference sequence). This CDR3 contains 13 residues. The V end lost 2 bases, the J end lost 6 bases, and 8 bases lay between the germline ends. The CDR3 coding sequence is TGTGCCAGCAGCTTATCTGGGGGCAATGAGCAGTTCTTC. This translates into CASSLSGGNEQFF.

The chain's CDR3 is CASSQQGPPSEELFF. In DNA form, the CDR3 reads TGTGCCAGCAGCCAACAGGGGCCCCCCTCTGAGGAGCTGTTTTTT. V and J are TRBV7-2 and TRBJ2-2; 7 positions agree with TRBD1. Germline CDR1 reads SGHTA; CDR2 reads FQGNSA. With 5 bases clipped from V and 10 bases from J, the junction kept 13 bases outside the gene matches. CDR3 length: 15 residues.

The chain uses TRBV7-8 and TRBJ1-2, with a possible D match to TRBD1 (5 bases). The CDR3 loop spans 13 amino acids. V lost 5 bases, J lost 6 bases, and 13 bases lay in between. The germline gives CDR1 SGHVS, CDR2 FQNEAQ. The CDR3 loop reads CASSLQQGHGYTF. The CDR3 DNA is TGTGCCAGCAGCCTCCAGCAGGGCCATGGCTACACCTTC.

V gene TRBV5-8 combines with J gene TRBJ1-1; D is possibly TRBD1 (6 bases). Per germline, CDR1 SGHTS and CDR2 YDEGEE. The CDR3 has 15 residues. Deletions cut 6 bases from V and 0 bases from J, with 15 bases between. The CDR3 sequence is CASTPLGDMNTEAFF. In nucleotides, the CDR3 is TGTGCCAGCACCCCGCTGGGGGACATGAACACTGAAGCTTTCTTT.

V is TRBV19 and J is TRBJ2-5; 7 bases agree with TRBD2. The CDR3 totals 14 residues. With 3 bases clipped from V and 2 bases from J, the junction kept 3 bases outside the gene matches. Germline CDR1 and CDR2: LNHDA and SQIVND (reference sequence). CDR3 sequence (DNA): TGTGCCAGTAGTATGGGGAGGGCACAAGAGACCCAGTACTTC. Translation: CASSMGRAQETQYF.

The rearrangement joins TRBV4-3 to TRBJ2-1; no clear D. Germline CDR1 is LGHNA and CDR2 is YSLEER. Trimming stripped 3 bases from V and 0 bases from J, with 6 bases between. The CDR3 has 14 amino acids. The CDR3, as DNA: TGCGCCAGCAGCCAGCATGGCTCCTACAATGAGCAGTTCTTC. Amino acids: CASSQHGSYNEQFF.

The chain has TRBV18 and TRBJ2-1; possibly TRBD1 or TRBD2 for D (5 bases each). The CDR3 has 15 amino acids. The germline CDR1 and CDR2 sequences are KGHSH and LQKENI. The germline V and J ends were trimmed by 3 bases and 2 bases, with 11 bases remaining between them. CDR3 coding DNA: TGTGCCAGCTCACCCCCCGGGGCTACCTACAATGAGCAGTTCTTC. It translates to CASSPPGATYNEQFF.

The V and J genes are TRBV4-2 and TRBJ2-1; 9 nucleotides agree with TRBD2. The CDR3 loop spans 17 amino acids. Trimming cost V 4 bases and J 4 bases; bases outside gene matches: 11. Germline V gene sequence: CDR1 LGHNA, CDR2 YNFKEQ. CDR3 loop: CASSPGKSSGTYNEQFF. In DNA, the CDR3 is TGTGCCAGCAGCCCCGGCAAATCTAGCGGGACTTACAATGAGCAGTTCTTC.

The genes are TRBV13 and TRBJ2-5, with TRBD2 matching 12 bases. V lost 4 bases, J lost 0 bases, and 3 bases stayed unmatched. Per germline, CDR1 PRHDT and CDR2 FYEKMQ (reference sequence). The CDR3 contains 16 residues. The DNA of the CDR3 is TGTGCCAGCAGCTCCCGACTAGCGGGAGACCAAGAGACCCAGTACTTC. This gives the protein CASSSRLAGDQETQYF.

This sequence joins TRBV2 and TRBJ2-1, with 7 bases aligning to TRBD1. Germline CDR1 is SNHLY and CDR2 is FYNNEI. With 6 bases clipped from V and 1 base from J, the junction kept 0 bases outside the gene matches. The CDR3 is 13 amino acids. The CDR3 DNA reads TGTGCCAGCAGGGACAGGTCCTACAATGAGCAGTTCTTC. Encoded protein: CASRDRSYNEQFF. Based on the CDR3 plus reference TRBV2 and TRBJ2-1, the full variable domain is EPEVTQTPSHQVTQMGQEVILRCVPISNHLYFYWYRQILGQKVEFLVSFYNNEISEKSEIFDDQFSVERPDGSNFTLKIRSTKLEDSAMYFCASRDRSYNEQFFGPGTRLTVL.

This clone was counted only a few times. V gene TRBV19 combines with J gene TRBJ2-2; 7 bases align to TRBD1. CDR1 is LNHDA, CDR2 SQIVND, per germline (reference sequence). The CDR3 sequence is 14 residues long. The J segment lost 7 bases and the V segment lost 5 bases, leaving 7 bases of the junction unmatched. The CDR3 protein is CASSDRQGYGELFF. In DNA, the CDR3 is TGTGCCAGTAGTGACCGACAGGGCTACGGGGAGCTGTTTTTT.